The rows below give T cell receptor beta chains drawn from one sample of a study of blood T cell repertoires in COVID-19. The repertoire was sequenced with immunoSEQ multiplex PCR; TCRdb's copy has only in-frame clones and lacks some. The sample has approximately 100,000 clones, roughly nine tenths seen once. Sequences were obtained from peripheral blood. The receptors come from a man in his 70s with acute or convalescent COVID-19. Each CDR3 is given with its conserved first and last residue. A D gene is named only where the DNA matches it firmly. The size of a clone is reported for some rows only, either as once, few or many, or as a class for expanded clones.

V gene	clone size	D gene	J gene	CDR3 protein	CDR3 DNA
TRBV19	.	.	TRBJ2-1	CASIDLARGNYNEQFF	TGTGCCAGTATTGATCTCGCCAGGGGTAACTACAATGAGCAGTTCTTC
TRBV3-1/TRBV3-2	.	TRBD1	TRBJ1-1	CASSQSPQGVAFF	TGTGCCAGCAGCCAGAGCCCTCAGGGGGTAGCCTTCTTT
TRBV7-6	.	TRBD1	TRBJ1-1	CASSMTGETEAFF	TGTGCCAGCAGCATGACAGGGGAGACTGAAGCTTTCTTT
TRBV6-2/TRBV6-3	.	TRBD1	TRBJ1-5	CASSYTGLLTGGPEVNQPQHF	TGTGCCAGCAGTTACACAGGTCTCCTGACAGGGGGGCCGGAAGTTAATCAGCCCCAGCATTTT
TRBV5-1	.	.	TRBJ1-6	CASSFTQDRSNSPLHF	TGCGCCAGCAGCTTTACCCAAGACAGGTCAAATTCACCCCTCCACTTT
TRBV4-2	few	TRBD2	TRBJ2-2	CASSLGSGFTNTGELFF	TGTGCCAGCAGCTTGGGTAGCGGGTTCACGAACACCGGGGAGCTGTTTTTT
TRBV6-5	.	.	TRBJ1-5	CATRGGSYSNQPQHF	TGTGCCACTCGCGGGGGGAGTTATAGCAATCAGCCCCAGCATTTT
TRBV30	.	.	TRBJ1-4	CAWSGTGATNEKLFF	TGTGCCTGGAGTGGAACGGGAGCAACTAATGAAAAACTGTTTTTT
TRBV28	.	TRBD1	TRBJ2-1	CASSHPGTGLNEQFF	TGTGCCAGCAGCCACCCCGGGACAGGGCTGAATGAGCAGTTCTTC
TRBV10-3	.	TRBD1	TRBJ2-3	CAISETGQGPDTQYF	TGTGCCATCAGTGAAACGGGACAGGGACCAGATACGCAGTATTTT
TRBV2	.	TRBD1	TRBJ1-2	CAIKGQGAGGYTF	TGTGCCATCAAGGGACAGGGGGCGGGAGGCTACACCTTC
TRBV11-2	.	TRBD2	TRBJ2-7	CASSLTPGLGGEQYF	TGTGCCAGCAGCTTAACCCCGGGACTAGGCGGCGAGCAGTACTTC
TRBV18	.	.	TRBJ1-1	CASSPSLTSEAFF	TGTGCCAGCTCACCATCCCTGACATCAGAAGCTTTCTTT
TRBV28	.	TRBD1	TRBJ1-2	CASVTGAGWRGYTF	TGTGCCAGCGTGACAGGGGCGGGTTGGCGTGGCTACACCTTC
TRBV5-1	.	TRBD1	TRBJ2-7	CASSQLTGTSAYEQYF	TGCGCCAGCAGCCAACTGACAGGGACATCGGCATACGAGCAGTACTTC
TRBV6-6	.	.	TRBJ2-5	CASEGGETQYF	TGTGCCAGCGAAGGCGGAGAGACCCAGTACTTC
TRBV3-1/TRBV3-2	.	TRBD1	TRBJ1-4	CASSFHRGTNEKLFF	TGTGCCAGCAGCTTTCACAGGGGGACTAATGAAAAACTGTTTTTT
TRBV2	.	.	TRBJ2-1	CASSEGAGDLYNEQFF	TGTGCCAGCAGTGAAGGTGCAGGGGATCTCTACAATGAGCAGTTCTTC
TRBV2	once	TRBD2	TRBJ2-5	CASSPLAGGPGETQYF	TGTGCCAGCAGTCCCCTAGCGGGGGGGCCGGGAGAGACCCAGTACTTC
TRBV6-6	.	TRBD1	TRBJ1-3	CASRTTGGFGNTIYF	TGTGCCAGCAGAACAACAGGGGGCTTCGGAAACACCATATATTTT
TRBV24-1	.	.	TRBJ1-4	CATSDSRAATNEKLFF	TGTGCCACCAGTGACTCCAGGGCTGCAACTAATGAAAAACTGTTTTTT
TRBV4-1	.	.	TRBJ1-4	CASSQDLGVTNEKLFF	TGCGCCAGCAGCCAAGACCTAGGGGTAACTAATGAAAAACTGTTTTTT
TRBV3-1/TRBV3-2	.	TRBD1	TRBJ1-4	CASSQAYRGNEKLFF	TGTGCCAGCAGCCAAGCCTACAGGGGTAATGAAAAACTGTTTTTT
TRBV5-1	once	TRBD2	TRBJ2-3	CASSLEGREGTDTQYF	TGCGCCAGCAGCTTGGAAGGTCGGGAGGGAACAGATACGCAGTATTTT
TRBV5-1	once	.	TRBJ2-5	CASSLGQGTSKTQYF	TGCGCCAGCAGCTTGGGGCAGGGCACGTCGAAGACCCAGTACTTC
TRBV28	.	TRBD1	TRBJ2-3	CASSRVTGGWADTQYF	TGTGCCAGCAGTCGTGTGACAGGGGGTTGGGCAGATACGCAGTATTTT
TRBV2	.	.	TRBJ1-4	CASRGVVGEKLFF	TGTGCCAGCAGGGGAGTCGTTGGTGAAAAACTGTTTTTT
TRBV10-2	.	TRBD2	TRBJ2-5	CASSHSGGQETQYF	TGCGCCAGCAGCCACTCGGGGGGTCAAGAGACCCAGTACTTC
TRBV5-5	few	.	TRBJ2-2	CASSLPPRENTGELFF	TGTGCCAGCAGCTTGCCTCCCAGGGAAAACACCGGGGAGCTGTTTTTT
TRBV5-4	.	.	TRBJ1-3	CASSRGPGQSGNTIYF	TGTGCCAGCAGCCGCGGGCCGGGTCAATCTGGAAACACCATATATTTT
TRBV7-8	.	TRBD1	TRBJ1-6	CASSLTGGFGSPLHF	TGTGCCAGCAGCCTCACAGGGGGTTTCGGTTCACCCCTCCACTTT
TRBV3-1/TRBV3-2	.	TRBD1	TRBJ1-6	CASSQGTGNSPLHF	TGTGCCAGCAGCCAGGGGACAGGCAATTCACCCCTCCACTTT
TRBV4-2	.	TRBD2	TRBJ2-3	CASSQKTGLVGTDTQYF	TGTGCCAGCAGCCAAAAGACGGGACTAGTGGGGACAGATACGCAGTATTTT
TRBV29-1	.	TRBD1	TRBJ2-4	CSVRQGSRDIQYF	TGCAGCGTAAGACAGGGGAGTAGAGACATTCAGTACTTC
TRBV21-1	few	.	TRBJ1-5	CASRDDRPNQPQHF	TGTGCCAGCCGGGACGACAGGCCAAATCAGCCCCAGCATTTT
TRBV6-5	.	.	TRBJ2-2	CASTPEGGRGELFF	TGTGCCAGCACCCCGGAAGGGGGTCGCGGGGAGCTGTTTTTT
TRBV2	.	TRBD1	TRBJ1-1	CASSIQGSSEAFF	TGTGCCAGCAGTATACAGGGGAGTTCTGAAGCTTTCTTT
TRBV7-9	.	.	TRBJ1-4	CASSEGTYEKLFF	TGTGCCAGCAGCGAGGGGACATATGAAAAACTGTTTTTT
TRBV19	.	.	TRBJ2-1	CASSKADTSYNEQFF	TGTGCCAGTAGTAAAGCAGACACCTCCTACAATGAGCAGTTCTTC
TRBV18	few	.	TRBJ1-1	CASSPRSQGIAKNTEAFF	TGTGCCAGCTCACCACGTTCTCAGGGAATAGCCAAGAACACTGAAGCTTTCTTT
TRBV2	.	.	TRBJ2-1	CASTEAAPSYNEQFF	TGTGCCAGCACTGAAGCAGCACCCTCCTACAATGAGCAGTTCTTC
TRBV28	once	TRBD2	TRBJ2-6	CASSLGRGSVSGANVLTF	TGTGCCAGCAGTTTAGGGAGGGGAAGTGTCTCTGGGGCCAACGTCCTGACTTTC
TRBV5-1	once	.	TRBJ1-1	CASSFLTVNTEAFF	TGCGCCAGCAGCTTTCTGACTGTGAACACTGAAGCTTTCTTT
TRBV27	.	TRBD1	TRBJ1-3	CASSYRGYSGNTIYF	TGTGCCAGCAGTTACAGGGGGTACTCTGGAAACACCATATATTTT
TRBV5-1	.	.	TRBJ1-3	CASSLVGRGNTIYF	TGCGCCAGCAGCTTGGTGGGCAGGGGAAACACCATATATTTT
TRBV28	few	TRBD1	TRBJ2-6	CASSPGQGLGGANVLTF	TGTGCCAGCAGTCCTGGACAGGGGCTGGGTGGGGCCAACGTCCTGACTTTC
TRBV5-1	.	.	TRBJ2-3	CASSLFSLDTQYF	TGCGCCAGCAGCTTGTTTAGTTTAGATACGCAGTATTTT
TRBV7-9	.	TRBD2	TRBJ2-5	CASSLDLAGGETQYF	TGTGCCAGCAGCTTAGATTTGGCGGGAGGAGAGACCCAGTACTTC
TRBV19	.	TRBD1	TRBJ1-2	CASSPGTGGFYGYTF	TGTGCCAGTAGTCCCGGGACAGGGGGCTTCTATGGCTACACCTTC
TRBV19	.	.	TRBJ1-5	CASTAAVRGNQPQHF	TGTGCCAGTACGGCGGCCGTTCGGGGCAATCAGCCCCAGCATTTT
TRBV28	.	.	TRBJ1-2	CASSLWGRIYGYTF	TGTGCCAGCAGCCTTTGGGGGCGCATCTATGGCTACACCTTC
TRBV19	.	TRBD1	TRBJ1-3	CASSITGTGLSGNTIYF	TGTGCCAGTAGTATAACCGGGACAGGGCTCTCTGGAAACACCATATATTTT
TRBV5-1	.	TRBD1	TRBJ2-3	CASMGQNTDTQYF	TGCGCCAGCATGGGACAGAACACAGATACGCAGTATTTT
TRBV19	.	TRBD1	TRBJ2-5	CASSTQGASGTQYF	TGTGCCAGTAGTACACAGGGGGCTAGTGGGACCCAGTACTTC
TRBV19	.	TRBD1	TRBJ2-7	CASSDRVIYEQYF	TGTGCCAGTTCTGACAGGGTCATCTACGAGCAGTACTTC
TRBV24-1	.	.	TRBJ1-1	CATSEGGRNTEAFF	TGTGCCACCAGTGAGGGAGGACGGAACACTGAAGCTTTCTTT
TRBV19	.	.	TRBJ2-7	CASSISRGEQYF	TGTGCCAGTAGTATTAGCCGAGGCGAGCAGTACTTC
TRBV27	.	TRBD1	TRBJ2-7	CASSNRRQGSYEQYF	TGTGCCAGCAGTAATCGGCGACAGGGTTCTTACGAGCAGTACTTC